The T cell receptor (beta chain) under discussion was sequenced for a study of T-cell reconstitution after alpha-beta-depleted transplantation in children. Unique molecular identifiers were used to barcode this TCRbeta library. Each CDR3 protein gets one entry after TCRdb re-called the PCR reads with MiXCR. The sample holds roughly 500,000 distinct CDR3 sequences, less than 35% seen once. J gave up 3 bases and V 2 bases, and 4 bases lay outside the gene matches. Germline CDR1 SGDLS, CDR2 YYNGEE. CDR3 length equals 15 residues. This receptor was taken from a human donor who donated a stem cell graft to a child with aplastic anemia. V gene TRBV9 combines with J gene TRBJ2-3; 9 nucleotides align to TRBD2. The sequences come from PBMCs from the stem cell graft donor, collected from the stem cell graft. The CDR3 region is CASSVGLAFTDTQYF. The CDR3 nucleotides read TGTGCCAGCAGCGTCGGACTAGCGTTTACAGATACGCAGTATTTT.